The 18 T cell receptor beta chains below all came from one sample that was sequenced in a study of vaccination and CD4 T cells after COVID-19. Described treatment: roughly 10-day PBMC culture with coronavirus spike peptide pools or control peptides (ViraFEST assay). Antigen specificity for these receptors is unknown. Cultured CD4+ T-cell DNA underwent Oncomine TCR Beta short-read sequencing. TCRdb recomputed calls from the PCR reads with MiXCR, one row per CDR3 protein. Of around 15,000 distinct CDR3 sequences in the sample, 50% to 60% were seen once. The source material was CD4+ T cells from blood, cultured in vitro. These receptor sequences come from a human donor who had recovered from COVID-19.

This clonotype was seen once. The chain is built from TRBV3-1 and TRBJ2-5; D is possibly TRBD1 (6 bases). V dropped 0 bases and J dropped 2 bases, with 22 bases sitting between them. This CDR3 region has 19 residues. Germline V gene data show CDR1 as LGHDT and CDR2 as YNNKEL (reference sequence). CDR3 bases: TGTGCCAGCAGCCAAGATTGGGCCCTAGCCGGGGACAAACAAGAGACCCAGTACTTC. Translated: CASSQDWALAGDKQETQYF.

The chain has TRBV12-3 or TRBV12-4 and TRBJ2-2; D is perhaps TRBD1 (6 bases). The V gene lost 6 bases and the J gene lost 0 bases, with 8 bases spanning the gap. This CDR3 region has 14 residues. The CDR3 spells CASSWTANTGELFF. CDR3 nucleotide sequence: TGTGCCAGCAGCTGGACAGCGAACACCGGGGAGCTGTTTTTT.

In its sample, this clonotype was seen a few times. The V and J genes are TRBV20-1 and TRBJ2-1; 7 bases agree with TRBD2. Germline lookup yields CDR1 DFQATT and CDR2 SNEGSKA (reference sequence). CDR3 length: 14 residues. The CDR3 nucleotides are TGCAGCGTAAGCCCCGGCGGGAGTAGGAATGAGCAGTTCTTC. Its translation: CSVSPGGSRNEQFF.

In its sample, this clonotype was seen once. This chain connects TRBV7-2 to TRBJ1-1; TRBD1 aligns across 9 bases. From germline, CDR1 is SGHTA and CDR2 FQGNSA. Losses at the gene ends were 2 bases for V and 3 bases for J; bases not matched to a gene: 1. The CDR3 runs to 14 residues. The CDR3 sequence is CASSLRQGDTEAFF. The CDR3 nucleotides are TGTGCCAGCAGCTTAAGACAGGGGGACACTGAAGCTTTCTTT.

In this sample, this clonotype turned up a few times. The gene calls are TRBV27 and TRBJ1-1; D may be TRBD1 (5 bases). V lost 6 bases, J lost 0 bases, and 8 bases lay in between. The CDR3 is made up of 13 amino acids. In germline, CDR1 is MNHEY, CDR2 SMNVEV (reference sequence). CDR3 loop: CASRSQVNTEAFF. The CDR3 DNA is TGTGCCAGCAGATCACAGGTGAACACTGAAGCTTTCTTT.

This clonotype was seen a handful of times. The CDR3 DNA reads TGTGCCAGCAGCTTAGGGGTATTCTATGGCTACACCTTC. Translating it yields CASSLGVFYGYTF. This rearrangement joins TRBV11-2 to TRBJ1-2, with D unresolved. The germline V gene encodes CDR1 SGHAT and CDR2 FQNNGV. The CDR3 consists of 13 residues. Trimming cost V 1 base and J 4 bases, with 7 bases left between them.

This clonotype was recorded a few times. The chain uses TRBV20-1 and TRBJ2-3, with D possibly TRBD2 on 5 matching bases. Trimming took 4 bases from V and 4 from J, leaving 15 bases between them. CDR1 is DFQATT, CDR2 SNEGSKA, per germline (reference sequence). There are 14 residues in the CDR3. The CDR3: CSAKAGSAPDTQYF. CDR3 sequence (DNA): TGCAGTGCTAAGGCGGGCTCGGCCCCAGATACGCAGTATTTT.

The chain combines TRBV15 with TRBJ2-5, with D unresolved. The germline V gene encodes CDR1 LNHNV and CDR2 YYDKDF (reference sequence). V shed 0 bases and J shed 5 bases, with 13 bases lying between them. The CDR3 is made up of 15 amino acids. CDR3 in amino acids: CATSRESRQVETQYF. DNA of the CDR3: TGTGCCACCAGCAGAGAATCCCGGCAGGTGGAGACCCAGTACTTC.

The sample holds a few counts of this clonotype. The rearrangement joins TRBV5-5 to TRBJ1-5, with D hard to call. V lost 2 bases and J lost 3, with 6 bases in between. CDR1 is SGHKS, CDR2 YYEKEE, per germline (reference sequence). This CDR3 has 13 residues. The CDR3, as DNA: TGTGCCAGCAGCTTTGTCCTCAATCAGCCCCAGCATTTT. Translating gives CASSFVLNQPQHF. The entire variable domain, with the rest obtained from reference TRBV5-5 and TRBJ1-5, is as follows: DAGVTQSPTHLIKTRGQQVTLRCSPISGHKSVSWYQQVLGQGPQFIFQYYEKEERGRGNFPDRFSARQFPNYSSELNVNALLLGDSALYLCASSFVLNQPQHFGDGTRLSIL.

The chain recombines TRBV6-5 with TRBJ2-7, with D perhaps matching TRBD1 (6 bases). CDR3 length: 18 residues. Looked up from germline, CDR1 is MNHEY and CDR2 is SVGAGI. The V end was cut by 2 bases, the J end by 0 bases, with 20 bases between. The CDR3 loop reads CASSYETRTGWSSYEQYF. In DNA form, the CDR3 reads TGTGCCAGCAGTTACGAGACCAGAACAGGGTGGAGCTCCTACGAGCAGTACTTC.

This sequence joins TRBV11-3 and TRBJ2-3; 8 nucleotides agree with TRBD2. Germline CDR1 reads SGHNT; CDR2 reads YENEEA. After removal of 5 bases from V and 2 bases from J, the junction contained 12 bases not matched to a gene. This CDR3 region has 17 residues. This CDR3 reads CASSDPLPGGVTDTQYF. CDR3 sequence (DNA): TGTGCCAGCAGCGACCCGCTCCCGGGGGGGGTCACAGATACGCAGTATTTT. Variable domain in full (rest from reference TRBV11-3 and TRBJ2-3): EAGVVQSPRYKIIEKKQPVAFWCNPISGHNTLYWYLQNLGQGPELLIRYENEEAVDDSQLPKDRFSAERLKGVDSTLKIQPAELGDSAVYLCASSDPLPGGVTDTQYFGPGTRLTVL.

This clonotype was seen a few times. V gene TRBV6-1 combines with J gene TRBJ1-5; D gene unclear. CDR1 and CDR2 from the germline V gene are MNHNS and SASEGT. V was pared by 8 bases and J by 3 bases, with 8 bases between. The CDR3 spans 12 residues. For the CDR3, the DNA is TGTGCCAGCTCGACGGACAATCAGCCCCAGCATTTT. Encoded protein: CASSTDNQPQHF.

This clonotype was found a few times. The rearrangement uses TRBV6-2 or TRBV6-3 and TRBJ1-1; D gene uncertain. Germline loops: CDR1 MNHEY, CDR2 SVGEGT. The germline V and J ends were trimmed by 4 bases and 9 bases, with 9 bases remaining between them. This CDR3 comprises 11 residues. The CDR3 nucleotides read TGTGCCAGCAGTTCCTCTCATAAAGCTTTCTTT. It translates to CASSSSHKAFF.

The chain employs TRBV5-4 and TRBJ2-5, with 8 bases lining up with TRBD2. With 1 base clipped from V and 0 bases from J, the junction kept 2 bases outside the gene matches. The CDR3 totals 15 residues. CDR1 SGHNT and CDR2 YYREEE come from the germline V gene (reference sequence). CDR3 sequence: CASSLKLADQETQYF. The CDR3 DNA follows: TGTGCCAGCAGCTTGAAACTAGCGGACCAAGAGACCCAGTACTTC.

This clonotype was picked up a small number of times. The gene calls are TRBV10-2 and TRBJ2-2; possibly TRBD2 for D (6 bases). Germline V gives CDR1 WSHSY, CDR2 SAAADI. The CDR3 consists of 14 residues. V was trimmed by 10 bases and J by 0 bases, leaving 12 bases between them. In DNA, the CDR3 is TGCGCCACGAAACTAGCAGCGAACACCGGGGAGCTGTTTTTT. The encoded protein is CATKLAANTGELFF.

This chain uses TRBV7-2 with TRBJ2-7; 9 nucleotides align to TRBD1. The CDR3 has 13 residues. Trimming took 2 bases from V and 12 from J; bases not matched to a gene: 8. Germline V gene data show CDR1 as SGHTA and CDR2 as FQGNSA. CDR3 sequence reads: CASSLTPGQGPYF. CDR3 in DNA: TGTGCCAGCAGCTTAACACCGGGACAGGGCCCGTACTTC.

The chain joins TRBV20-1 to TRBJ1-3; no clear D gene. This CDR3 region has 15 residues. CDR1 and CDR2 from the germline V gene are DFQATT and SNEGSKA (reference sequence). Trimming took 2 bases from V and 0 from J, leaving 11 bases between them. CDR3 loop: CSARLPRSSGNTIYF. DNA for the CDR3: TGCAGTGCTAGACTGCCAAGGTCCTCTGGAAACACCATATATTTT.

The V and J genes are TRBV29-1 and TRBJ1-3; TRBD1 is a possible D gene (5 bases). Germline V gene sequence: CDR1 SQVTM, CDR2 ANQGSEA. CDR3 size: 16 residues. V lost 3 bases, J lost 1 base, and 16 bases lay in between. This CDR3 reads CSVDPSGTGSGNTIYF. In DNA form, the CDR3 reads TGCAGCGTTGACCCAAGTGGGACGGGATCTGGAAACACCATATATTTT.